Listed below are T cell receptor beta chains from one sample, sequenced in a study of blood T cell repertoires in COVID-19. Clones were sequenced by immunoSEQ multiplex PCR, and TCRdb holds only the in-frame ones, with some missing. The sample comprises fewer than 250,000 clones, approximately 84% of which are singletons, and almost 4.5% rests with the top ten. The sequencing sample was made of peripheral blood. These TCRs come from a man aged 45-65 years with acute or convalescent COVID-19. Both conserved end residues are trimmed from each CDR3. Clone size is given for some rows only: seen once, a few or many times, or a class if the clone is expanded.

CDR3aa: ASSTGLAGGLGSTQY
v_gene: TRBV11-2
abundance: -
j_gene: TRBJ2-3

CDR3aa: ASKPGTGGQNTEAF
v_gene: TRBV5-1
abundance: -
j_gene: TRBJ1-1

CDR3aa: ASSIDRDVRAF
v_gene: TRBV12-3/TRBV12-4
abundance: -
j_gene: TRBJ1-1

CDR3aa: ASSPGQQPPFGTQY
v_gene: TRBV7-9
abundance: -
j_gene: TRBJ2-3

CDR3aa: ASSPRLALSSYNEQF
v_gene: TRBV7-2
abundance: -
j_gene: TRBJ2-1

CDR3aa: ASSSTGTYEQY
v_gene: TRBV5-4
abundance: -
j_gene: TRBJ2-7

CDR3aa: ASSPLTGRTEAF
v_gene: TRBV9
abundance: few
j_gene: TRBJ1-1

CDR3aa: SVEQVNTEAF
v_gene: TRBV29-1
abundance: once
j_gene: TRBJ1-1

CDR3aa: ASSGSDANYGYT
v_gene: TRBV6-5
abundance: -
j_gene: TRBJ1-2

CDR3aa: ASSPPDRDSYGYT
v_gene: TRBV18
abundance: -
j_gene: TRBJ1-2

CDR3aa: ATSRAGSHQGYT
v_gene: TRBV15
abundance: -
j_gene: TRBJ1-2

CDR3aa: ASSLATGGEYSNQPQH
v_gene: TRBV5-6
abundance: -
j_gene: TRBJ1-5

CDR3aa: ASSPPESTNTEAF
v_gene: TRBV18
abundance: -
j_gene: TRBJ1-1

CDR3aa: ASSIRGQGLGYGNQPQH
v_gene: TRBV19
abundance: -
j_gene: TRBJ1-5

CDR3aa: ASSFAGPNQPQH
v_gene: TRBV7-2
abundance: -
j_gene: TRBJ1-5

CDR3aa: ASSPGQGSGGYT
v_gene: TRBV5-1
abundance: -
j_gene: TRBJ1-2

CDR3aa: ASSLAGGIFTDTQY
v_gene: TRBV11-2
abundance: -
j_gene: TRBJ2-3